This record concerns one T cell receptor beta chain sequence. As yet, its antigen is unknown. This entry comes from a study of T cells after yellow fever vaccination. TCRdb reprocessed the 5' RACE reads via MiXCR and lists one record per CDR3 protein. The table lists about 350,000 distinct CDR3 sequences, under 15% of them singletons. Study outcomes and limitations: Few clonotypes appeared in both CD4 and CD8 compartments. A large majority of primary-vaccination clones showed up again after the booster (about 96% CD4, approximately 90% CD8).

Trimming shortened V by 0 bases and J by 3 bases, and 9 bases separated the two germline ends. The CDR3 sequence is 15 residues long. Looked up from germline, CDR1 is SGHKS and CDR2 is YYEKEE (reference sequence). The chain is built from TRBV5-5 and TRBJ2-2, with D tentatively TRBD2 (5 bases). The starting material was CD4+ T cells sorted from PBMCs, obtained 15 days after the yellow fever booster vaccination. This TCR was recovered from a man in his late teens or twenties who received the YFV17D yellow fever vaccine. Written as DNA, the CDR3 is TGTGCCAGCAGCTTGGCGGGGAGTGACACCGGGGAGCTGTTTTTT. As protein: CASSLAGSDTGELFF.